The rows below give T cell receptor beta chains drawn from one sample of a study of CD8+ T cells in alopecia areata. Profiling relied on immunoSEQ multiplex PCR, and the TCRdb table lists in-frame clones only, not all of them. The table shows a few hundred thousand clones, with roughly 66% occurring only once. The material was CD4+ T cells sorted from blood, obtained at week 44, from a patient treated with tofacitinib. The source is a human donor with alopecia areata. The CDR3 runs from the conserved cysteine through the conserved F or W. The D gene is left open where the match is weak. The size field is filled for only some rows; it gives once, few, many or a size class.

v_call: TRBV5-1; d_call: TRBD2; clone_size: .; j_call: TRBJ2-1; cdr3_nt: TGCGCCAGCAGCTCCTACGGGACTAGCGGGGGACCGTACAATGAGCAGTTCTTC; cdr3_aa: CASSSYGTSGGPYNEQFF
v_call: TRBV27; d_call: .; clone_size: .; j_call: TRBJ1-2; cdr3_nt: TGTGCCAGCAGTAAGGAAGGCTATGGCTACACCTTC; cdr3_aa: CASSKEGYGYTF
v_call: TRBV6-1; d_call: .; clone_size: .; j_call: TRBJ2-3; cdr3_nt: TGTGCCACCCGGAGCGGTCCAGATACGCAGTATTTT; cdr3_aa: CATRSGPDTQYF
v_call: TRBV6-1; d_call: .; clone_size: .; j_call: TRBJ1-2; cdr3_nt: TGTGCCAGCAGTGAAATGGCCCGGGGACTTGAGTGGGGCTACACCTTC; cdr3_aa: CASSEMARGLEWGYTF
v_call: TRBV6-1; d_call: .; clone_size: many; j_call: TRBJ1-2; cdr3_nt: TGTGCCAGCAGTGAAGGTCCCAGGGCTGGCTACACCTTC; cdr3_aa: CASSEGPRAGYTF
v_call: TRBV30; d_call: .; clone_size: once; j_call: TRBJ1-6; cdr3_nt: TGTGCCTGGACTCTCGGTGGTAATTCACCCCTCCACTTT; cdr3_aa: CAWTLGGNSPLHF
v_call: TRBV4-3; d_call: .; clone_size: once; j_call: TRBJ1-2; cdr3_nt: TGCGCCAGCAGCCAAGATACTCACACCTATGGCTACACCTTC; cdr3_aa: CASSQDTHTYGYTF
v_call: TRBV29-1; d_call: .; clone_size: .; j_call: TRBJ2-4; cdr3_nt: TGCAGCGTTGAATTGGGTCGGTCGGCCAAAAACATTCAGTACTTC; cdr3_aa: CSVELGRSAKNIQYF
v_call: TRBV6-1; d_call: TRBD1; clone_size: .; j_call: TRBJ2-3; cdr3_nt: TGTGCCAGTAGGGACAGGGTAATAGATACGCAGTATTTT; cdr3_aa: CASRDRVIDTQYF
v_call: TRBV4-3; d_call: .; clone_size: .; j_call: TRBJ1-2; cdr3_nt: TGCGCCAGCAGCCAAGCGGGGATAGGGGGCTACACCTTC; cdr3_aa: CASSQAGIGGYTF
v_call: TRBV11-3; d_call: TRBD1; clone_size: .; j_call: TRBJ2-5; cdr3_nt: TGTGCCAGCAGCGACCGGGACAGGGGGCTGGGGAGGCAAGAGACCCAGTACTTC; cdr3_aa: CASSDRDRGLGRQETQYF
v_call: TRBV2; d_call: .; clone_size: .; j_call: TRBJ2-2; cdr3_nt: TGTGCCAGCAGTGATAGGACAGTGTTAGGGGAGCTGTTTTTT; cdr3_aa: CASSDRTVLGELFF
v_call: TRBV30; d_call: TRBD2; clone_size: .; j_call: TRBJ2-3; cdr3_nt: TGTGCCTGGAGTGCCGGACTAGCGGGCCCAGATACGCAGTATTTT; cdr3_aa: CAWSAGLAGPDTQYF
v_call: TRBV6-1; d_call: .; clone_size: .; j_call: TRBJ2-3; cdr3_nt: TGTGCCAGCAGTGGGGCTAGCGCAATCACAGATACGCAGTATTTT; cdr3_aa: CASSGASAITDTQYF
v_call: TRBV29-1; d_call: .; clone_size: few; j_call: TRBJ1-1; cdr3_nt: TGCAGCCCGAGAAGGGGACCGAACACTGAAGCTTTCTTT; cdr3_aa: CSPRRGPNTEAFF
v_call: TRBV30; d_call: .; clone_size: .; j_call: TRBJ1-1; cdr3_nt: TGTGCCTGGAGTCGGCAGGCTAACACTGAAGCTTTCTTT; cdr3_aa: CAWSRQANTEAFF